The rows below give T cell receptor beta chains drawn from one sample of a study of blood T cell repertoires in COVID-19. Clones were read by immunoSEQ multiplex PCR, and TCRdb kept only the in-frame ones, dropping some. This table has roughly 200,000 clones, under 90% appearing once. The sample was peripheral blood. All receptors derive from a person aged 65 to 85 with COVID-19, enrolled during active disease. Both conserved end residues are part of each CDR3. Fields, in order: V gene, clone size, D gene, J gene, CDR3 protein, CDR3 DNA. D genes are given only for firm matches. Size is stated for part of the rows, as once, few or many counts, or as a class when the clone is expanded.

V: TRBV6-4; size: -; D: TRBD1; J: TRBJ2-7; CDR3: CASSDLGQGAVITSYEQYF; DNA: TGTGCCAGCAGTGACTTGGGACAGGGGGCTGTAATAACCTCCTACGAGCAGTACTTC
V: TRBV9; size: -; D: TRBD1; J: TRBJ2-3; CDR3: CASSPRDSHTDTQYF; DNA: TGTGCCAGCAGCCCCCGGGACAGCCACACAGATACGCAGTATTTT
V: TRBV11-2; size: -; D: -; J: TRBJ2-2; CDR3: CASSLAVRQVSFF; DNA: TGTGCCAGCAGCTTAGCGGTCAGACAAGTTTCGTTTTTT
V: TRBV11-3; size: -; D: TRBD1; J: TRBJ2-2; CDR3: CASSSDRVTGELFF; DNA: TGTGCCAGCAGCTCGGACAGGGTCACCGGGGAGCTGTTTTTT
V: TRBV5-6; size: -; D: -; J: TRBJ1-2; CDR3: CASSLFRTTYGYTF; DNA: TGTGCCAGCAGCTTGTTCAGGACTACCTATGGCTACACCTTC
V: TRBV6-5; size: -; D: -; J: TRBJ1-5; CDR3: CASSSKQGRSQPQHF; DNA: TGTGCCAGCAGTTCAAAGCAGGGGCGCAGTCAGCCCCAGCATTTT
V: TRBV6-5; size: -; D: TRBD2; J: TRBJ2-5; CDR3: CASGGAGVGETQYF; DNA: TGTGCCAGCGGAGGGGCGGGAGTAGGTGAGACCCAGTACTTC
V: TRBV6-5; size: -; D: -; J: TRBJ2-3; CDR3: CASRRRPPDTQYF; DNA: TGTGCCAGCAGGAGGCGGCCTCCGGATACGCAGTATTTT
V: TRBV5-1; size: -; D: -; J: TRBJ1-5; CDR3: CASSLEPGNQPQHF; DNA: TGCGCCAGCAGCTTGGAGCCGGGCAATCAGCCCCAGCATTTT
V: TRBV19; size: -; D: TRBD1; J: TRBJ1-1; CDR3: CATHLPGQGSFF; DNA: TGTGCCACTCACCTCCCGGGACAGGGCTCTTTCTTT
V: TRBV4-1; size: -; D: -; J: TRBJ2-5; CDR3: CASSQDGTFGGETQYF; DNA: TGCGCCAGCAGCCAAGATGGGACTTTTGGAGGAGAGACCCAGTACTTC
V: TRBV30; size: -; D: TRBD2; J: TRBJ2-1; CDR3: CAWIPSGRYEQFF; DNA: TGTGCCTGGATACCTAGCGGGAGATATGAGCAGTTCTTC
V: TRBV3-1/TRBV3-2; size: once; D: TRBD2; J: TRBJ2-3; CDR3: CASSQGLAGGTDTQYF; DNA: TGTGCCAGCAGCCAAGGACTAGCGGGGGGCACAGATACGCAGTATTTT
V: TRBV10-2; size: -; D: TRBD1; J: TRBJ2-7; CDR3: CASSVFGTGYEQYF; DNA: TGCGCCAGCAGTGTTTTCGGGACAGGCTACGAGCAGTACTTC
V: TRBV7-2; size: -; D: TRBD2; J: TRBJ2-5; CDR3: CASSLLAGVQETQYF; DNA: TGTGCCAGCAGCCTACTAGCGGGGGTCCAAGAGACCCAGTACTTC
V: TRBV5-1; size: -; D: -; J: TRBJ1-3; CDR3: CASSASGAGNTIYF; DNA: TGCGCCAGCAGTGCTAGCGGGGCCGGAAACACCATATATTTT
V: TRBV6-6; size: -; D: TRBD1; J: TRBJ1-5; CDR3: CASSRTGDNQPQHF; DNA: TGTGCCAGCAGCCGGACAGGGGATAATCAGCCCCAGCATTTT
V: TRBV20-1; size: -; D: -; J: TRBJ2-2; CDR3: CSASSRRPGELFF; DNA: TGCAGTGCTAGTTCTAGAAGGCCCGGGGAGCTGTTTTTT